The 13 T cell receptor beta chains reported below all come from one sample, sequenced in a study of blood T cell repertoires in COVID-19. Repertoires were generated with immunoSEQ multiplex PCR, while TCRdb's copy carries only in-frame clones and drops some. The data contain more than 350,000 clones, approximately 90% of them singletons. The specimen sequenced was PBMCs or T cells enriched from blood (not recorded which). The source is a man aged 18 to 30 who had recovered from COVID-19.

The genes are TRBV5-4 and TRBJ2-7; D is ambiguous. Germline V gene sequence: CDR1 SGHNT, CDR2 YYREEE (reference sequence). The CDR3 runs 12 residues. V was pared by 0 bases and J by 5 bases, with 6 bases between. The CDR3 region has the DNA TGTGCCAGCAGCTTGGGGCAGAACGAGCAGTACTTC. The encoded protein is CASSLGQNEQYF.

V and J are TRBV5-4 and TRBJ1-1, with D perhaps matching TRBD1 (6 bases). Deletions cut 4 bases from V and 4 bases from J, with 14 bases between. The germline V gene encodes CDR1 SGHNT and CDR2 YYREEE (reference sequence). The CDR3 has 14 residues. The CDR3 is CASSRGGAGTEAFF. The CDR3 DNA sequence: TGTGCCAGCAGCCGGGGGGGCGCGGGCACTGAAGCTTTCTTT.

In DNA form, the CDR3 reads TGTGCCAGCAGCTTAGGGGGCGAAAACATTCAGTACTTC. This gives the protein CASSLGGENIQYF. The genes are TRBV7-9 and TRBJ2-4; tentatively, D is TRBD1 (5 bases). Germline V gene sequence: CDR1 SEHNR, CDR2 FQNEAQ (reference sequence). The CDR3 has 13 residues. Trimming shortened V by 1 base and J by 5 bases, and 6 bases separated the two germline ends.

CDR3 protein: CASRPGQGGNTIYF. The DNA for the CDR3 is TGTGCCAGCAGGCCGGGACAGGGAGGAAACACCATATATTTT. This chain uses TRBV6-5 with TRBJ1-3; TRBD1 agrees at 9 bases. CDR1 is MNHEY, CDR2 SVGAGI, per germline. With 6 bases clipped from V and 4 bases from J, the junction kept 4 bases outside the gene matches. The CDR3 sequence is 14 residues long.

The V and J genes are TRBV6-5 and TRBJ1-2; possibly TRBD1 for D (5 bases). V was pared by 5 bases and J by 7 bases, with 20 bases between. The CDR3 has 15 amino acids. Germline lookup yields CDR1 MNHEY and CDR2 SVGAGI. The CDR3 DNA follows: TGTGCCAGCAGTCGAAGGGGCGACGACCCCCTTGGCTACACCTTC. Translating gives CASSRRGDDPLGYTF.

The chain links TRBV19 to TRBJ2-2; 10 bases match TRBD2. V shed 6 bases and J 5 bases; nucleotides not matched to a gene: 0. From germline, CDR1 is LNHDA and CDR2 SQIVND (reference sequence). This CDR3 has 13 residues. Here the CDR3 DNA reads TGTGCCAGTAGGACTAGCGGGACCGGGGAGCTGTTTTTT. It translates to CASRTSGTGELFF. The full variable domain, in which reference TRBV19 and TRBJ2-2 provide the parts outside the CDR3, is DGGITQSPKYLFRKEGQNVTLSCEQNLNHDAMYWYRQDPGQGLRLIYYSQIVNDFQKGDIAEGYSVSREKKESFPLTVTSAQKNPTAFYLCASRTSGTGELFFGEGSRLTVL.

The chain recombines TRBV27 with TRBJ2-1; maybe TRBD1 (6 bases). The CDR3 runs to 15 residues. Germline assignment: CDR1 MNHEY and CDR2 SMNVEV (reference sequence). V dropped 7 bases and J dropped 2 bases, with 15 bases sitting between them. The DNA for the CDR3 is TGTGCCAGCACCGGAACAGGGTTAGCCTACAATGAGCAGTTCTTC. Translation: CASTGTGLAYNEQFF.

CDR3 DNA sequence: TGTGCCAGTAGTATGAGAGGGGGCTTCCACAATGAGCAGTTCTTC. The encoded protein is CASSMRGGFHNEQFF. The chain carries TRBV19 and TRBJ2-1; TRBD1 matches at 7 bases. The length of the CDR3 is 15 residues. The germline gives CDR1 LNHDA, CDR2 SQIVND (reference sequence). J was trimmed by 5 bases and V by 3 bases; bases with no gene match: 7.

This sequence joins TRBV11-2 and TRBJ2-7, with D uncertain. Trimming removed 2 bases at V and 7 bases at J, with 6 bases between. The CDR3 covers 11 residues. Germline V lookup: CDR1 SGHAT, CDR2 FQNNGV. CDR3 sequence reads: CASSLYREQYF. CDR3 in DNA: TGTGCCAGCAGCTTATATCGGGAGCAGTACTTC.

This chain connects TRBV9 to TRBJ1-1; D unresolved. Germline V gives CDR1 SGDLS, CDR2 YYNGEE. The V end lost 4 bases, the J end lost 1 base, and 14 bases lay between the germline ends. This CDR3 spans 15 amino acids. Written as DNA, the CDR3 is TGTGCCAGCAGCCCGAAACACGATTCGAACACTGAAGCTTTCTTT. Translated: CASSPKHDSNTEAFF.

The chain is built from TRBV7-2 and TRBJ2-7; tentatively, D is TRBD1 (5 bases). V was cut by 0 bases and J by 7 bases, with 16 bases left in between. CDR3 length: 15 amino acids. Per the germline V gene, CDR1 is SGHTA and CDR2 is FQGNSA. CDR3: CASSLASRSKGEQYF. In DNA form, the CDR3 reads TGTGCCAGCAGCTTAGCGTCTAGATCTAAGGGGGAGCAGTACTTC.

This clone has more than one count but fewer than ten. The chain uses TRBV11-2 and TRBJ2-3, with 15 bases that match TRBD2. Trimming removed 5 bases from V and 1 base from J; junction bases left unmatched: 7. The germline CDR1 and CDR2 sequences are SGHAT and FQNNGV. This CDR3 has 18 residues. The CDR3 here is CASSPGTSGGRRTDTQYF. For the CDR3, the DNA is TGTGCCAGCAGCCCAGGGACTAGCGGGGGGCGACGCACAGATACGCAGTATTTT.

The genes are TRBV6-2 or TRBV6-3 and TRBJ1-5, with a possible D match to TRBD1 (6 bases). V was cut by 1 base and J by 0 bases, with 13 bases left in between. The CDR3 is 17 residues long. Germline CDR1 reads MNHEY; CDR2 reads SVGEGT. The CDR3 reads CASSYLTGTPSNQPQHF. CDR3 DNA: TGTGCCAGCAGTTACTTAACCGGGACACCTAGCAATCAGCCCCAGCATTTT.